This entry describes one T cell receptor beta chain. Its antigen target is currently unknown. No quality values exist for individual bases; no much larger clone is one base distant. Whole blood was collected in K2EDTA tubes by collaborating institutions according to the institutions' own protocols. Collaborator samples were shipped for TCRbeta analysis as frozen whole blood, isolated PBMCs, or DNA extracted from either sample type. This record comes from a study of blood T cell repertoires in COVID-19 (dated by TCRdb to 2020 to 2021). Describing the broader study: Samples covering the acute and convalescent phases of COVID-19 were provided by collaborators in the United States, Italy and Spain. The prospective study material was composed of cDNA or gDNA derived from T cells, B-cell-depleted T cells, or PBMCs. Subjects who had been exposed to COVID-19, were actively infected with it, or had recovered from it provided the deeply sampled blood TCRbeta repertoires that made up the dataset. The repertoires were released in a freely available public database intended as a resource for research on the immune response to SARS-CoV-2. The samples were drawn from two sources: the first 160 participants of the ongoing ImmuneRACE study, and 1,000 to 1,500 subjects contributed by 6 global collaborators. Nearly every sample came with metadata listing a de-identified subject ID, COVID-19 status, age in years and sex. Where HLA class I and class II types were available, the types were taken from metadata supplied by the sample provider, not from assay-based typing. General findings and caveats noted by the study authors: Clinical and demographic metadata were provided uncurated, with the amount varying by source and participant.

TCRbeta CDR3 regions were amplified from genomic DNA using the immunoSEQ Assay, a bias-controlled multiplex PCR. Per the authors' processing: The number of nucleated cells in each sample was estimated from the amplification of reference gene primers within the assay. Sequence reads were collapsed and filtered to measure the absolute abundance of every unique TCRbeta CDR3 rearrangement. For each sample, productive Simpson clonality was calculated as the square root of Simpson's diversity index over productive rearrangements. The clones in this table, taken by TCRdb from immuneACCESS, are in-frame only. Not every clone is retained; where verified, under half of the shortfall comes from an unresolved V gene, and the cause of the rest is unknown. V and J calls and clone size are copied from that table; D and trimming were computed from the DNA. The sample data list 160,000 or so clones, and about 83% of these were observed just once. About 15% of the sample is in the top ten clones.

Per the germline V gene, KGHSH is the CDR1 and LQKENI is the CDR2. Trimming at the junction amounts to 2 bases on V and 0 bases on J, and the germline ends lie 14 bases apart. The CDR3 covers 17 residues, taking in both the cysteine and the phenylalanine. The kept DNA is CDR3 alone, 51 bases in frame from the first base. This TCR derives from an elderly woman with acute or convalescent COVID-19. Material: peripheral blood. The rearranged chain carries TRBV18 and TRBJ1-3, with no D gene named confidently. In nucleotide form, the sequence is TGTGCCAGCTCACCAGCATACTCCCGCCTCTCTGGAAACACCATATATTTT. It translates as CASSPAYSRLSGNTIYF.